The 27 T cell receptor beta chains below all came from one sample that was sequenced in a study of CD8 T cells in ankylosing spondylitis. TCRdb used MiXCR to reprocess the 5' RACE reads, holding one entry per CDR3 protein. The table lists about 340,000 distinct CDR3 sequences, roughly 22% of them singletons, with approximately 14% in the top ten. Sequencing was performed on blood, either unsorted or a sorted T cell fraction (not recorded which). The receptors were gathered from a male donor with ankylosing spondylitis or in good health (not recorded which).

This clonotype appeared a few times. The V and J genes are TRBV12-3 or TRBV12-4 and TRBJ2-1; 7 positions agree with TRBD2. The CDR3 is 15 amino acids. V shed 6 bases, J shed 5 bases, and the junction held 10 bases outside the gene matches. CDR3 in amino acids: CASSIPLAEHNEQFF. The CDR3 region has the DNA TGTGCCAGCAGCATTCCTCTAGCGGAGCACAATGAGCAGTTCTTC.

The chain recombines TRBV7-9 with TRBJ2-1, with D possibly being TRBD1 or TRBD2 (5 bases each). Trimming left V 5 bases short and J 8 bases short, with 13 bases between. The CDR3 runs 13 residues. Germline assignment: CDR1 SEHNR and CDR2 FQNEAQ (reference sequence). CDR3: CASSARDHDEQFF. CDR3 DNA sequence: TGTGCCAGCAGCGCCCGGGACCACGATGAGCAGTTCTTC.

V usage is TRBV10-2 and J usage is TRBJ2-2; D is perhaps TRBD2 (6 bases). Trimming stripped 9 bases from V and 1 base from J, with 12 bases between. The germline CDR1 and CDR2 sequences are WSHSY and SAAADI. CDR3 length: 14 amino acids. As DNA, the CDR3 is TGCGCCAGACGGCGGGACGGGAACACCGGGGAGCTGTTTTTT. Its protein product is CARRRDGNTGELFF.

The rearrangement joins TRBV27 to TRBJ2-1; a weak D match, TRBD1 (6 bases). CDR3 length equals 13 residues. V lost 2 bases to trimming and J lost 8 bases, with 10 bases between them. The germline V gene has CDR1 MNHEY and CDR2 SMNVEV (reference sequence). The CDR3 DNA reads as TGTGCCAGCAGTTTAGGACAGTTCTATGAGCAGTTCTTC. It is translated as CASSLGQFYEQFF.

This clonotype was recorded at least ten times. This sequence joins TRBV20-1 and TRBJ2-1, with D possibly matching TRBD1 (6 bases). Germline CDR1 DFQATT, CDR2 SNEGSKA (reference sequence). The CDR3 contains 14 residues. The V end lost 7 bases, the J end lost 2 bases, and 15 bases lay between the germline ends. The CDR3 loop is CSEEGVGAYNEQFF. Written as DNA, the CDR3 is TGCAGTGAAGAGGGGGTGGGGGCCTACAATGAGCAGTTCTTC.

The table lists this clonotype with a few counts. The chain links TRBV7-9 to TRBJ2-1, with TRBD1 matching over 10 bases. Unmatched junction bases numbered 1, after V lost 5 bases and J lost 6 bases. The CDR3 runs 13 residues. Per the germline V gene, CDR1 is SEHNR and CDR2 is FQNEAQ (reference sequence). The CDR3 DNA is TGTGCCAGCAGCGGGGACAGGGGCAATGAGCAGTTCTTC. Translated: CASSGDRGNEQFF.

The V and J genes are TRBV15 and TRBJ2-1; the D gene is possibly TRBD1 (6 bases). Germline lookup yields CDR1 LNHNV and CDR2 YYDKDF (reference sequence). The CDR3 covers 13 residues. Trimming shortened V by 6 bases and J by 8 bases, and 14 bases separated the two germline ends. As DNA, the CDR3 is TGTGCCACCAGTCCGGGCAGGGGCGATGAGCAGTTCTTC. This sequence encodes CATSPGRGDEQFF.

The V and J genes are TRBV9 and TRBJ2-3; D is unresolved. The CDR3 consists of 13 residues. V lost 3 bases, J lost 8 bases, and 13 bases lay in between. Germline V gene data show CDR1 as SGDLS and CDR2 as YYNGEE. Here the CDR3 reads CASSDRLLPTQYF. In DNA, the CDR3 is TGTGCCAGCAGCGACCGACTCCTCCCTACGCAGTATTTT. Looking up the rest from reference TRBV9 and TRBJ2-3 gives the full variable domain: DSGVTQTPKHLITATGQRVTLRCSPRSGDLSVYWYQQSLDQGLQFLIQYYNGEERAKGNILERFSAQQFPDLHSELNLSSLELGDSALYFCASSDRLLPTQYFGPGTRLTVL.

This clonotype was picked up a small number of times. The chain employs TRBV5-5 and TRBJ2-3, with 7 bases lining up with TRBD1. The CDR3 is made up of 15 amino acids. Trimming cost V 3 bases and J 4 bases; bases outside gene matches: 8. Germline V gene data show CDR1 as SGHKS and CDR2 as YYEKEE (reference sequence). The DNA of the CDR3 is TGTGCCAGCAGCTCTTCAGGGGGTTTCTCAGATACGCAGTATTTT. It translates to CASSSSGGFSDTQYF.

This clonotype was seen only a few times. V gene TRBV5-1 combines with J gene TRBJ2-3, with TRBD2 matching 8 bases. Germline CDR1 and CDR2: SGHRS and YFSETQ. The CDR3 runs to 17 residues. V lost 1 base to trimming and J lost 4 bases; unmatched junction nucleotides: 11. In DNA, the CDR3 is TGCGCCAGCAGCTTGACCCTAGCGGGTTACGTCGCAGATACGCAGTATTTT. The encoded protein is CASSLTLAGYVADTQYF. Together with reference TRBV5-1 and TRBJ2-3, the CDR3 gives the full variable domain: KAGVTQTPRYLIKTRGQQVTLSCSPISGHRSVSWYQQTPGQGLQFLFEYFSETQRNKGNFPGRFSGRQFSNSRSEMNVSTLELGDSALYLCASSLTLAGYVADTQYFGPGTRLTVL.

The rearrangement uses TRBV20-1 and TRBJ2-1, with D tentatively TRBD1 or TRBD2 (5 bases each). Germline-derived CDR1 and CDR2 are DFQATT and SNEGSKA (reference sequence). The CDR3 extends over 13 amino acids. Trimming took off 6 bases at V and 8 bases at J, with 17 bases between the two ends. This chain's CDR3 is CSAWDPQAHEQFF. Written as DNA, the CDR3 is TGCAGTGCGTGGGACCCCCAGGCCCATGAGCAGTTCTTC.

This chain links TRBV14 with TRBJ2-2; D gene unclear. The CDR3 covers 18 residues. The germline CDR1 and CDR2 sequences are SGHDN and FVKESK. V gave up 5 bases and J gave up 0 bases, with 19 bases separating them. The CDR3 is CASSKIRTGPSNTGELFF. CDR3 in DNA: TGTGCCAGCAGCAAAATAAGGACCGGACCCTCGAACACCGGGGAGCTGTTTTTT.

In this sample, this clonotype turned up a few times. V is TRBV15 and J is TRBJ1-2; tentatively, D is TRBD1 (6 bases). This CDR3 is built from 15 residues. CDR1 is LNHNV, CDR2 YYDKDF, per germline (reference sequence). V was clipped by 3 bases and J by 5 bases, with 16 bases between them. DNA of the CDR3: TGTGCCACCAGCAGGCCACAGGGAATCGGATATGGCTACACCTTC. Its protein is CATSRPQGIGYGYTF.

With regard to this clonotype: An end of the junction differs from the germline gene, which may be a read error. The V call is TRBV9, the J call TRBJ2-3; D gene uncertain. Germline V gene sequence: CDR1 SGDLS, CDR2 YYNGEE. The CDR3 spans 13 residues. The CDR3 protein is CASRATSTDTQYF. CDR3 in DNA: TGTGCTAGCAGAGCTACTAGCACAGATACGCAGTATTTT.

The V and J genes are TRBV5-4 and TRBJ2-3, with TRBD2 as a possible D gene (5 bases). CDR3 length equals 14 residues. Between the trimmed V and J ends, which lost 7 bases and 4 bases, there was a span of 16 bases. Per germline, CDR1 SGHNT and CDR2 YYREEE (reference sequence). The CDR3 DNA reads TGTGCCAGCGGACTCTGGGCGGGCCCAGATACGCAGTATTTT. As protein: CASGLWAGPDTQYF.

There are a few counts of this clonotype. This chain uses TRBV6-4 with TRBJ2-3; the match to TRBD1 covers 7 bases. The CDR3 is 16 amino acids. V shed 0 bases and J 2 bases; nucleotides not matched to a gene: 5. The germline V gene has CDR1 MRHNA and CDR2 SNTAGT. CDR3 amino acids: CASSDSWDSNTDTQYF. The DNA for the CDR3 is TGTGCCAGCAGTGACTCCTGGGACAGCAACACAGATACGCAGTATTTT.

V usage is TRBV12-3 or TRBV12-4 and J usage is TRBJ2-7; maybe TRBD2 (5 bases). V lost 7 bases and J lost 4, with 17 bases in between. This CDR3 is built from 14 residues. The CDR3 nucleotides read TGTGCCAGCAACCGCCGGGGTTCGCCATACGAGCAGTACTTC. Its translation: CASNRRGSPYEQYF.

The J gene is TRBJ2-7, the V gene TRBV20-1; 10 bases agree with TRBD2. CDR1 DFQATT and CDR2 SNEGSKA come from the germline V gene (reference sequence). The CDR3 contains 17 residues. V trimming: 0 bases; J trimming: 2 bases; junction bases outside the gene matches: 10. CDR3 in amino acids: CSAREFGYSGGAYEQYF. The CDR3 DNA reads TGCAGTGCTAGAGAATTTGGGTACAGCGGGGGGGCCTACGAGCAGTACTTC.

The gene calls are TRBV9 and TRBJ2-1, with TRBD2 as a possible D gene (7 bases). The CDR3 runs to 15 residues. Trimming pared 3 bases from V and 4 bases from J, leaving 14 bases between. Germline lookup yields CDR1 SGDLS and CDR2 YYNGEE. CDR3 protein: CASSGSGGSYNEQFF. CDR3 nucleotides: TGTGCCAGCAGCGGGTCGGGGGGCTCATACAATGAGCAGTTCTTC.

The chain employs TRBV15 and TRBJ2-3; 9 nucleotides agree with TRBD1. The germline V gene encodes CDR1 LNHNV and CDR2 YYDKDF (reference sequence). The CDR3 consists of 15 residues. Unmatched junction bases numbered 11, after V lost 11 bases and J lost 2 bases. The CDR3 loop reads CASKQGALSTDTQYF. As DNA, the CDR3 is TGTGCCTCCAAACAGGGGGCGCTTTCCACAGATACGCAGTATTTT.

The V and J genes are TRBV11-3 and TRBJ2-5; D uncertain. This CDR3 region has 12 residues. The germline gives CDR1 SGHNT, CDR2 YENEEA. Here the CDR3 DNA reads TGTACCACCCGGACGGAACAAGAGACCCAGTACTTC. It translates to CTTRTEQETQYF.

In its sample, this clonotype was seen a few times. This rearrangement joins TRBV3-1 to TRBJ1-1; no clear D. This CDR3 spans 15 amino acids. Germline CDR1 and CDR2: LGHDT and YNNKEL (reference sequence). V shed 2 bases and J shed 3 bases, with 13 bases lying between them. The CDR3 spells CASSQSLLPYTEAFF. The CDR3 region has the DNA TGTGCCAGCAGCCAATCTCTCCTACCATACACTGAAGCTTTCTTT. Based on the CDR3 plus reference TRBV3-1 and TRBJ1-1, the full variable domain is DTAVSQTPKYLVTQMGNDKSIKCEQNLGHDTMYWYKQDSKKFLKIMFSYNNKELIINETVPNRFSPKSPDKAHLNLHINSLELGDSAVYFCASSQSLLPYTEAFFGQGTRLTVV.

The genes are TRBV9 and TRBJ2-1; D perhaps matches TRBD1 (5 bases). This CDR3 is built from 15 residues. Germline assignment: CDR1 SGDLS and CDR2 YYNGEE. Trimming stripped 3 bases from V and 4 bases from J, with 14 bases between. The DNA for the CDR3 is TGTGCCAGCAGCGCCTTCCCAGGGATTTACAATGAGCAGTTCTTC. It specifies CASSAFPGIYNEQFF. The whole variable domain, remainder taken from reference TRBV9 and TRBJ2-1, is DSGVTQTPKHLITATGQRVTLRCSPRSGDLSVYWYQQSLDQGLQFLIQYYNGEERAKGNILERFSAQQFPDLHSELNLSSLELGDSALYFCASSAFPGIYNEQFFGPGTRLTVL.

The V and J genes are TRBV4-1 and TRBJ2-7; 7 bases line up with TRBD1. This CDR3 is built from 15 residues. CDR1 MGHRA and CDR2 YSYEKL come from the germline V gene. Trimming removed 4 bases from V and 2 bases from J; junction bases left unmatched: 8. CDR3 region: CASSREDRPTYEQYF. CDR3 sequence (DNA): TGCGCCAGCAGCCGAGAGGACAGGCCGACCTACGAGCAGTACTTC.

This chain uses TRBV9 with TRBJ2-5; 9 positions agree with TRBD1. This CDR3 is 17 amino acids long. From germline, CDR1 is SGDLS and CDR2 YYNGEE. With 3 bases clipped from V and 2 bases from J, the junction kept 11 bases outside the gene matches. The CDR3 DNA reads TGTGCCAGCAGCGCAGCCCCGGACAGGGGCATACAAGAGACCCAGTACTTC. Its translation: CASSAAPDRGIQETQYF.

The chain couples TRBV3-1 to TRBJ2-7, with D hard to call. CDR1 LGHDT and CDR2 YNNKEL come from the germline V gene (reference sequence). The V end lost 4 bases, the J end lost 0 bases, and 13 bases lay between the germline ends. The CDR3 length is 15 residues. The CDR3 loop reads CASSLAWGSSYEQYF. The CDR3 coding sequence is TGTGCCAGCAGCCTTGCCTGGGGAAGCTCCTACGAGCAGTACTTC.

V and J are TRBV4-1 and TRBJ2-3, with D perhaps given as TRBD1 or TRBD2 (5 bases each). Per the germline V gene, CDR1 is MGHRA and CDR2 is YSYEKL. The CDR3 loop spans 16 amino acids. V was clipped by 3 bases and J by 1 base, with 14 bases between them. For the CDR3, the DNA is TGCGCCAGCAGCCAGGGATTGGGGCGGGGCACAGATACGCAGTATTTT. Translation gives CASSQGLGRGTDTQYF.